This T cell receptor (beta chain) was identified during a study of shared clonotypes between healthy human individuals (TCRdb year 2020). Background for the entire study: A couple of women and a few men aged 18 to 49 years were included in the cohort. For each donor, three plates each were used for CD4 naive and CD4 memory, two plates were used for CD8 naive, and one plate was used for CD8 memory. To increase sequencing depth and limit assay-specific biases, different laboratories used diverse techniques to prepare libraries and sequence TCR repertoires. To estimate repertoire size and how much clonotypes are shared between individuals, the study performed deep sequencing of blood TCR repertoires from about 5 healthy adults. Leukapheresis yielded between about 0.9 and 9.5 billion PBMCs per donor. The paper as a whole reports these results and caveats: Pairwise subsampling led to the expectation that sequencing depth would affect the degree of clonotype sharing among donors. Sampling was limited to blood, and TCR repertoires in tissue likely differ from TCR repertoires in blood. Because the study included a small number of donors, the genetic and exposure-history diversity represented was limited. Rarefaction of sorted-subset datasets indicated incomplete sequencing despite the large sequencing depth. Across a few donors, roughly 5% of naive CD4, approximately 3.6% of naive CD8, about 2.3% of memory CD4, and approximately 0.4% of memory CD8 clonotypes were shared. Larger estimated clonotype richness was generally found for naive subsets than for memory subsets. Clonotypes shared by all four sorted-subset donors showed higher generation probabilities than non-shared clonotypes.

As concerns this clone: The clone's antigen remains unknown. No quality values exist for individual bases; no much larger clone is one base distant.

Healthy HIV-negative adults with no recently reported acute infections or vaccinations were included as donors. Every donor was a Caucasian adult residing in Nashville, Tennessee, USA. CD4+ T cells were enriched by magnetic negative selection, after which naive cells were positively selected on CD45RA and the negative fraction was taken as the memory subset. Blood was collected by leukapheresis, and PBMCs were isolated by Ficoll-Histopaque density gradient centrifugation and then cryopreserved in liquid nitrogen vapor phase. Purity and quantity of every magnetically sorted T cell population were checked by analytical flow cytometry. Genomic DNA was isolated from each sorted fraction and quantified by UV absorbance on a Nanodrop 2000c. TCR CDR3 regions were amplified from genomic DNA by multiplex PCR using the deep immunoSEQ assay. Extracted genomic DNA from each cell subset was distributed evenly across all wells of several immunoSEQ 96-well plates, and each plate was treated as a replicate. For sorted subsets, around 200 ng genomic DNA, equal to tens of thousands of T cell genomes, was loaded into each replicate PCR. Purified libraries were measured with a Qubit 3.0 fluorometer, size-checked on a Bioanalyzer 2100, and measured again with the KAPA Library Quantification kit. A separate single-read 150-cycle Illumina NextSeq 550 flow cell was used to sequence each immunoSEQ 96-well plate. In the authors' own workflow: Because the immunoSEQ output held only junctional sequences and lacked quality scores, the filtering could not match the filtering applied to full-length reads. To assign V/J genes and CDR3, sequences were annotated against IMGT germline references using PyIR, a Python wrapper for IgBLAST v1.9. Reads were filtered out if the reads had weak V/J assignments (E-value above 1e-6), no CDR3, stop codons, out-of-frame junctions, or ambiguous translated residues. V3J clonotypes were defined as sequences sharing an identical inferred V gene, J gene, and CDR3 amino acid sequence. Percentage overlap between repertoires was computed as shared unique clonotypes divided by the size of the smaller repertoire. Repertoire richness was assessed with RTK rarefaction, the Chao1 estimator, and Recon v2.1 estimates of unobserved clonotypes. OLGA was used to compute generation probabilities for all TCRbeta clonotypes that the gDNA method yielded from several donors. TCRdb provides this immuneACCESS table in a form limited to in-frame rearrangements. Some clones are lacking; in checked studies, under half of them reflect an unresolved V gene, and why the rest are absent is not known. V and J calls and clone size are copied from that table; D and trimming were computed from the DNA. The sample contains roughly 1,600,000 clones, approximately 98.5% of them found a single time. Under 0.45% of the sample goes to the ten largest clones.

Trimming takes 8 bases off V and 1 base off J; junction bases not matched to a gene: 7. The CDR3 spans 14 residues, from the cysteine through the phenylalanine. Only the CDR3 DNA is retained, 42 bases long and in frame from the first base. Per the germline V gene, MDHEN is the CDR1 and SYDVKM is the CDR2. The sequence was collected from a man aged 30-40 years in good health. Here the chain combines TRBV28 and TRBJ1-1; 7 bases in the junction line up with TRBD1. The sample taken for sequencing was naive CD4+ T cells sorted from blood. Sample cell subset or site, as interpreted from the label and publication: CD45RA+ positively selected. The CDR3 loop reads CASGLGGENTEAFF. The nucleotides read TGTGCCAGCGGCCTAGGGGGCGAGAACACTGAAGCTTTCTTT.